This T cell receptor beta chain was found in a study of vaccination and CD4 T cells after COVID-19. Treatment reported: roughly 11-day PBMC culture with coronavirus spike peptide pools or control peptides (ViraFEST assay). With the Oncomine TCR Beta short-read assay, DNA from cultured CD4+ T cells was sequenced. Genomic DNA was drawn out of CD4+ T cells grown in culture. TCRdb itself ran the PCR reads through MiXCR, one entry per CDR3 protein. The data hold about 21,000 distinct CDR3 sequences, with around 60% observed a single time. In the case of this clonotype: Antigen: not known.

Germline CDR1 reads MNHEY; CDR2 reads SVGAGI. Germline trimming cut 4 bases from V and 7 bases from J; bases unmatched to any gene: 0. This CDR3 spans 11 amino acids. The sample was CD4+ T cells from blood, cultured in vitro, taken after SARS-CoV-2 vaccination. This receptor was taken from a human donor who had recovered from COVID-19. This sequence joins TRBV6-5 and TRBJ2-7, with TRBD1 matching over 8 bases. CDR3 residues: CASSWTGEQYF. The CDR3 nucleotides are TGTGCCAGCAGTTGGACAGGGGAGCAGTACTTC.